This T cell receptor beta chain was identified during a study of T cells in Graves' hyperthyroidism and ophthalmopathy. What was amplified from RNA transcripts were TCR beta CDR3 regions. Researchers ran a first-round RT-PCR on the TCR CDR3 using the HTBI primer set. TCRdb re-called the multiplex PCR reads through MiXCR, storing one row per CDR3 protein. The sample gives some 600,000 distinct CDR3 sequences, roughly 13% of which show up once; about 5.8% is in the top ten. The CDR3 is 13 residues long. Trimming pared 4 bases from V and 6 bases from J, leaving 10 bases between. In germline, CDR1 is LGHDT, CDR2 YNNKEL (reference sequence).

Sequencing input: blood. The V call is TRBV3-1, the J call TRBJ1-5, with no clear D. The receptor was derived from a woman aged 30 to 39 with Graves' hyperthyroidism that later progressed to Graves' ophthalmopathy. The CDR3 is CASSRDRSQPQHF. The CDR3 bases are TGTGCCAGCAGCCGAGATAGGAGTCAGCCCCAGCATTTT.